These T cell receptor beta chains were read from a single sample in a study of cytomegalovirus exposure and HLA in healthy donors. The repertoire was sequenced with immunoSEQ multiplex PCR; TCRdb's copy has only in-frame clones and lacks some. The sample has about 230,000 clones; 70% to 90% are singletons. The material sequenced was PBMCs. The receptor set was obtained from a girl aged 2 to 10 in good health and CMV-seronegative. The CDR3 runs from the conserved cysteine through the conserved F or W. D genes are given only for firm matches. Clone sizes are given selectively: once, few, many, or a class where the clone is expanded.

j_gene	d_gene	abundance	v_gene	len	CDR3aa	CDR3nt
TRBJ2-1	NA	once	TRBV30	15	CAWSDLLVPYNEQFF	TGTGCCTGGAGTGACCTCCTAGTCCCATACAATGAGCAGTTCTTC
TRBJ2-1	NA	NA	TRBV4-2	16	CASSQTPSVSVNEQFF	TGTGCCAGCAGCCAAACACCTAGCGTGAGCGTCAATGAGCAGTTCTTC
TRBJ2-7	NA	NA	TRBV25-1	14	CASSDNRMLYEQYF	TGTGCCAGCAGTGATAACAGGATGTTGTACGAGCAGTACTTC
TRBJ2-3	TRBD1	NA	TRBV15	15	CATSRGVGGADTQYF	TGTGCCACCAGCAGAGGGGTAGGGGGCGCAGATACGCAGTATTTT
TRBJ1-1	TRBD1	NA	TRBV18	15	CASSLRQGEDTEAFF	TGTGCCAGCTCACTACGACAGGGGGAGGACACTGAAGCTTTCTTT
TRBJ1-1	TRBD1	NA	TRBV27	15	CASSPRQGLNTEAFF	TGTGCCAGCAGTCCGCGACAGGGGCTGAACACTGAAGCTTTCTTT
TRBJ2-5	NA	NA	TRBV27	14	CASSLFSGGETQYF	TGTGCCAGCAGTTTATTTTCCGGGGGAGAGACCCAGTACTTC
TRBJ2-2	NA	NA	TRBV10-2	18	CASSDPGGPPTYTGELFF	TGCGCCAGCAGTGATCCGGGGGGCCCCCCCACGTACACCGGGGAGCTGTTTTTT
TRBJ2-7	TRBD2	NA	TRBV7-9	11	CASSSGDEQYF	TGTGCCAGCAGTAGCGGGGACGAGCAGTACTTC
TRBJ2-2	NA	NA	TRBV6-5	14	CASSGGFYTGELFF	TGTGCCAGCAGTGGGGGCTTCTACACCGGGGAGCTGTTTTTT
TRBJ1-1	NA	NA	TRBV27	13	CASTTAGFREAFF	TGTGCCAGCACTACCGCGGGGTTTAGAGAAGCTTTCTTT
TRBJ1-5	TRBD1	once	TRBV19	15	CASSPRQGGNQPQHF	TGTGCCAGTAGTCCGAGACAGGGGGGCAATCAGCCCCAGCATTTT
TRBJ2-1	NA	NA	TRBV30	13	CAWSLGGDNEQFF	TGTGCCTGGAGTTTAGGCGGGGACAATGAGCAGTTCTTC
TRBJ2-1	NA	NA	TRBV4-2	16	CASSQEARGSNNEQFF	TGTGCCAGCAGCCAAGAAGCCCGGGGGTCGAACAATGAGCAGTTCTTC
TRBJ2-3	NA	NA	TRBV13	15	CASSSTWRAADTQYF	TGTGCCAGCAGCTCGACCTGGAGGGCCGCAGATACGCAGTATTTT
TRBJ2-1	NA	NA	TRBV10-3	13	CAITEIQANEQFF	TGTGCCATCACTGAGATCCAGGCCAATGAGCAGTTCTTC
TRBJ2-3	TRBD2	NA	TRBV15	19	CATSRDKTLSGGSTDTQYF	TGTGCCACCAGCAGAGACAAAACCCTTAGCGGGGGGAGCACAGATACGCAGTATTTT
TRBJ2-3	TRBD1	NA	TRBV6-5	15	CASSYRGQGADTQYF	TGTGCCAGCAGTTACCGGGGACAGGGGGCAGATACGCAGTATTTT
TRBJ1-1	NA	NA	TRBV6-5	13	CASGGTRNTEAFF	TGTGCCAGCGGCGGGACTCGGAACACTGAAGCTTTCTTT
TRBJ2-1	NA	NA	TRBV15	14	CATSREGLYNEQFF	TGTGCCACCAGCAGAGAGGGACTTTACAATGAGCAGTTCTTC
TRBJ2-2	TRBD2	NA	TRBV6-5	15	CASSPGLANSGELFF	TGTGCCAGCAGCCCCGGACTAGCGAACTCCGGGGAGCTGTTTTTT
TRBJ1-1	NA	once	TRBV11-2	14	CASSRARGNTEAFF	TGTGCCAGCAGCCGAGCCAGGGGGAACACTGAAGCTTTCTTT
TRBJ1-5	NA	NA	TRBV19	13	CASSIGLSQPQHF	TGTGCCAGTAGTATAGGTCTAAGTCAGCCCCAGCATTTT
TRBJ1-2	NA	few	TRBV6-1	14	CASSRLSSGDGYTF	TGTGCCAGCAGTCGACTCTCCTCGGGGGATGGCTACACCTTC
TRBJ2-1	NA	once	TRBV6-1	15	CASSEEAESYNEQFF	TGTGCCAGCAGTGAGGAGGCGGAATCCTACAATGAGCAGTTCTTC
TRBJ1-5	NA	NA	TRBV4-1	13	CASSLGGLQPQHF	TGCGCCAGCAGCCTTGGGGGCTTGCAGCCCCAGCATTTT
TRBJ1-5	NA	few	TRBV27	14	CASRPTGFNQPQHF	TGTGCCAGCCGACCGACAGGTTTCAATCAGCCCCAGCATTTT
TRBJ2-7	TRBD1	NA	TRBV6-1	14	CASSENRGYYEQYF	TGTGCCAGCAGTGAAAACAGGGGGTACTACGAGCAGTACTTC
TRBJ2-1	TRBD2	NA	TRBV5-1	15	CASSWGEGPYNEQFF	TGCGCCAGCAGCTGGGGGGAGGGGCCCTACAATGAGCAGTTCTTC
TRBJ2-7	NA	NA	TRBV29-1	11	CSVEGGYEQYF	TGCAGCGTTGAAGGGGGCTACGAGCAGTACTTC
TRBJ2-2	TRBD2	NA	TRBV4-2	18	CASSQELAGGLGTGELFF	TGTGCCAGCAGCCAAGAACTAGCGGGGGGCTTGGGAACCGGGGAGCTGTTTTTT
TRBJ2-3	NA	NA	TRBV5-1	12	CASSIEADTQYF	TGCGCCAGCAGCATAGAAGCGGATACGCAGTATTTT
TRBJ2-1	TRBD2	NA	TRBV7-7	15	CASSFGTSAYNEQFF	TGTGCCAGCAGCTTCGGGACTAGCGCATACAATGAGCAGTTCTTC
TRBJ2-2	TRBD2	NA	TRBV10-1	15	CASSTSGRNTGELFF	TGCGCCAGCAGCACTAGCGGGAGAAACACCGGGGAGCTGTTTTTT
TRBJ2-3	NA	once	TRBV6-5	12	CASSGPLDTQYF	TGTGCCAGCAGTGGCCCCCTAGATACGCAGTATTTT
TRBJ2-2	NA	NA	TRBV6-5	10	CASGSGELFF	TGTGCCAGCGGTTCAGGGGAGCTGTTTTTT
TRBJ1-4	NA	NA	TRBV9	15	CASSEGGSLSEKLFF	TGTGCCAGCAGCGAAGGCGGATCCTTAAGTGAAAAACTGTTTTTT
TRBJ1-4	TRBD1	NA	TRBV27	15	CASRLFGRGDEKLFF	TGTGCCAGCAGATTGTTCGGCAGGGGGGATGAAAAACTGTTTTTT
TRBJ2-2	NA	NA	TRBV27	16	CASSLKVVGHTGELFF	TGTGCCAGCAGTTTGAAAGTCGTCGGTCACACCGGGGAGCTGTTTTTT
TRBJ2-5	NA	NA	TRBV6-5	14	CASSYEQGEETQYF	TGTGCCAGCAGTTACGAACAGGGTGAAGAGACCCAGTACTTC
TRBJ1-2	NA	NA	TRBV27	14	CASSLNGQTYGYTF	TGTGCCAGCAGTTTGAATGGACAGACGTATGGCTACACCTTC
TRBJ1-2	NA	NA	TRBV6-5	12	CASRRGLRGYTF	TGTGCCAGCCGGCGGGGGCTACGGGGCTACACCTTC
TRBJ1-5	NA	NA	TRBV19	18	CASSPRGSAVTDNQPQHF	TGTGCCAGTAGTCCAAGGGGGTCTGCTGTTACGGACAATCAGCCCCAGCATTTT
TRBJ1-1	NA	NA	TRBV19	13	CASRGGKRAEAFF	TGTGCCAGTAGGGGAGGAAAGAGGGCTGAAGCTTTCTTT
TRBJ2-7	TRBD2	once	TRBV30	15	CAWTRLAGGPPEQYF	TGTGCCTGGACAAGACTAGCGGGGGGACCACCCGAGCAGTACTTC
TRBJ2-3	TRBD2	NA	TRBV5-1	17	CASSLGLAGVVTDTQYF	TGCGCCAGCAGCTTGGGACTAGCGGGAGTGGTCACAGATACGCAGTATTTT
TRBJ1-2	TRBD1	once	TRBV6-6	15	CASSYPRQGVYGYTF	TGTGCCAGCAGTTACCCCCGACAGGGGGTTTATGGCTACACCTTC
TRBJ2-1	TRBD1	NA	TRBV5-1	15	CASSTDRVSYNEQFF	TGCGCCAGCAGCACCGACAGGGTTTCCTACAATGAGCAGTTCTTC
TRBJ2-5	TRBD2	NA	TRBV6-1	13	CASRAGVQETQYF	TGTGCCAGCAGAGCGGGAGTGCAAGAGACCCAGTACTTC
TRBJ2-7	NA	NA	TRBV27	14	CASRLSTGTYEQYF	TGTGCCAGCAGACTATCGACAGGAACCTACGAGCAGTACTTC
TRBJ2-7	NA	NA	TRBV5-4	14	CASSFRSRQDEQYF	TGTGCCAGCAGCTTTAGGAGTAGGCAAGACGAGCAGTACTTC